The rows below give T cell receptor beta chains drawn from one sample of a study of CD8 T cells in ankylosing spondylitis. TCRdb used MiXCR to reprocess the 5' RACE reads, holding one entry per CDR3 protein. The data hold more than 250,000 distinct CDR3 sequences, with around a tenth observed a single time. Sequencing was done on a sample of blood, either unsorted or a sorted T cell fraction (not recorded which). Receptors were obtained from a female donor with ankylosing spondylitis or in good health (not recorded which). The CDR3 runs from the conserved cysteine through the conserved F or W. Fields, in order: CDR3 protein, CDR3 DNA, V gene, D gene, clone size, J gene. A D gene is named only where the DNA matches it firmly. Size values are once, few and many counts, or a class for expanded clones, and some rows have none.

CDR3: CASSLSWGGTDTQYF
DNA: TGTGCCAGCAGTTTATCTTGGGGAGGGACAGATACGCAGTATTTT
V: TRBV27
D: TRBD2
size: many
J: TRBJ2-3

CDR3: CASSPGPSANEQFF
DNA: TGCGCCAGCAGCCCCGGGCCCTCCGCGAATGAGCAGTTCTTC
V: TRBV5-1
D: NA
size: many
J: TRBJ2-1

CDR3: CSAGEETQYF
DNA: TGCAGTGCCGGCGAGGAGACCCAGTACTTC
V: TRBV20-1
D: NA
size: NA
J: TRBJ2-5

CDR3: CASSGRTYNEQFF
DNA: TGCGCCAGTAGCGGGAGAACCTACAATGAGCAGTTCTTC
V: TRBV5-1
D: TRBD2
size: few
J: TRBJ2-1

CDR3: CASSLQQTGAWGTEAFF
DNA: TGCGCCAGCAGCTTACAACAGACAGGGGCCTGGGGCACTGAAGCTTTCTTT
V: TRBV5-1
D: TRBD1
size: many
J: TRBJ1-1

CDR3: CSVVTIYEQYF
DNA: TGCAGCGTTGTTACGATCTACGAGCAGTACTTC
V: TRBV29-1
D: NA
size: NA
J: TRBJ2-7

CDR3: CASSLDQNTGELFF
DNA: TGTGCCAGCAGCCTCGACCAGAACACCGGGGAGCTGTTTTTT
V: TRBV7-2
D: NA
size: many
J: TRBJ2-2

CDR3: CWADRGNTEAFF
DNA: TGCTGGGCAGATAGGGGGAACACTGAAGCTTTCTTT
V: TRBV20-1
D: NA
size: NA
J: TRBJ1-1

CDR3: CAWSQDTGGTEAFF
DNA: TGTGCCTGGAGTCAGGACACCGGGGGAACTGAAGCTTTCTTT
V: TRBV30
D: NA
size: NA
J: TRBJ1-1

CDR3: CASSLVTPGSTEAFF
DNA: TGCGCCAGCAGCTTGGTAACCCCCGGGAGCACTGAAGCTTTCTTT
V: TRBV5-1
D: NA
size: many
J: TRBJ1-1

CDR3: CASSHRPPSANTGELFF
DNA: TGCGCCAGCAGCCATCGGCCACCATCAGCGAACACCGGGGAGCTGTTTTTT
V: TRBV4-3
D: NA
size: many
J: TRBJ2-2